A few counts support the clone carrying this TCR beta chain. This sample is drawn from a study of blood T cell repertoires in COVID-19. There are 16 residues in the CDR3. Trimming took 5 bases from V and 5 from J; bases not matched to a gene: 8. The germline gives CDR1 SGHTA, CDR2 FQGNSA. Per the authors' pipeline: Cell counts per sample came from amplifying reference gene primers. TCRdb keeps only in-frame clones here, not all; method: immunoSEQ multiplex PCR. V and J calls and clone size are copied from that table; D and trimming were computed from the DNA. The data show 240,000 or so clones, 70% to 90% seen once.

The chain employs TRBV7-2 and TRBJ2-5; TRBD2 matches at 13 bases. The clonotype comes from a woman between 40 and 50 years old who had recovered from COVID-19. The sequenced sample was peripheral blood. DNA of the CDR3: TGTGCCAGCAGCCCCTGGACTAGCGGGAGTGGGGAGACCCAGTACTTC. The encoded protein is CASSPWTSGSGETQYF.